Below, 14 T cell receptor beta chains from the same sample are listed, as sequenced in a study of breast tumors, draining lymph nodes, adjacent tissues. Samples came from axillary lymph nodes draining the breast cancer. Using its own MiXCR run on the multiplex PCR reads, TCRdb lists one record per CDR3 protein. The sample lists approximately 210,000 distinct CDR3 sequences; under 40% were seen once. The sequencing sample was made of axillary lymph node tissue. The source of these receptors is a female donor with breast cancer. Some clones in this sample may be carry-over from other donors' samples.

The rearrangement joins TRBV25-1 to TRBJ1-2; 9 bases match TRBD1. The CDR3 is made up of 15 amino acids. The junction had 3 bases not matched to a gene; V was cut back by 2 bases and J by 2 bases. Germline CDR1 is MGHDK and CDR2 is SYGVNS. CDR3 in amino acids: CASSEGTGRNYGYTF. CDR3 in DNA: TGTGCCAGCAGTGAAGGGACAGGGAGGAACTATGGCTACACCTTC.

In this sample, this clonotype turned up many times. The V and J genes are TRBV30 and TRBJ2-7; 7 bases match TRBD2. Unmatched junction bases numbered 19, after V lost 0 bases and J lost 5 bases. Germline V gene lookup returns CDR1 GTSNPN and CDR2 SVGIG (reference sequence). The CDR3 has 18 residues. The CDR3 region has the DNA TGTGCCTGGAGTGTACGTCGGCCGCGGGGGTGGGAGTCCAACGAGCAGTACTTC. Translating it yields CAWSVRRPRGWESNEQYF.

As to this clonotype: A much larger clone lies one base from this, so it may be a read error. The gene calls are TRBV19 and TRBJ2-3; D might be TRBD2 (5 bases). Germline V gene lookup returns CDR1 LNHDA and CDR2 SQIVND (reference sequence). V lost 5 bases, J lost 4 bases, and 16 bases lay in between. The CDR3 length is 15 residues. CDR3 DNA: TGTGCCAGTAGTGCCGCGGGCCGCGGCCCAGATACGCAGTATTTT. Protein product: CASSAAGRGPDTQYF.

With regard to this clonotype: Just one base apart from a much larger clone, this may be a read error. The chain uses TRBV2 and TRBJ2-1; perhaps TRBD2 as D (6 bases). This CDR3 has 15 residues. CDR1 and CDR2 from the germline V gene are SNHLY and FYNNEI. Trimming shortened V by 4 bases and J by 10 bases, and 20 bases separated the two germline ends. In DNA form, the CDR3 reads TGTGCCAGCAGTGCGGCTAGCGAGAGGGAAGGAGAGCAGTTCTTC. It specifies CASSAASEREGEQFF.

The table lists this clonotype with a few counts. A read error may be the cause here, since a much bigger clone is one base away. The chain employs TRBV20-1 and TRBJ2-5; D may be TRBD2 (6 bases). The germline V gene encodes CDR1 DFQATT and CDR2 SNEGSKA (reference sequence). The CDR3 loop spans 16 amino acids. Trimming left V 0 bases short and J 7 bases short, with 21 bases between. The CDR3 loop reads CSARDDFAGTGGTQYF. CDR3 sequence (DNA): TGCAGTGCTAGAGATGATTTTGCCGGGACTGGTGGGACCCAGTACTTC.

This clonotype appeared a single time. This may come from a read error, since a much larger clone is one base off. This sequence joins TRBV19 and TRBJ2-1, with unresolved D. Germline CDR1 LNHDA, CDR2 SQIVND (reference sequence). Trimming took 8 bases from V and 5 from J, leaving 16 bases between them. The CDR3 has 14 amino acids. This CDR3 reads CASGKGGLNNEQFF. The CDR3 DNA reads TGTGCCAGTGGTAAGGGTGGTCTGAACAATGAGCAGTTCTTC.

The table lists this clonotype with many counts. This chain links TRBV14 with TRBJ1-2; D possibly corresponds to TRBD1 (5 bases). Germline CDR1 and CDR2: SGHDN and FVKESK. Trimming pared 2 bases from V and 12 bases from J, leaving 13 bases between. The CDR3 covers 12 residues. The CDR3 sequence: CASSQITGAHTF. Here the CDR3 DNA reads TGTGCCAGCAGCCAAATTACTGGGGCCCACACCTTC. Full variable domain (remainder filled in from reference TRBV14 and TRBJ1-2): EAGVTQFPSHSVIEKGQTVTLRCDPISGHDNLYWYRRVMGKEIKFLLHFVKESKQDESGMPNNRFLAERTGGTYSTLKVQPAELEDSGVYFCASSQITGAHTFGSGTRLTVV.

This clonotype was seen ten or more times. CDR3 region: CASSQATSGRGGGDTQYF. CDR3 DNA: TGTGCCAGCAGCCAAGCGACTAGCGGGAGAGGAGGAGGAGATACGCAGTATTTT. This rearrangement joins TRBV4-2 to TRBJ2-3; 12 nucleotides match TRBD2. This CDR3 is 18 amino acids long. Germline CDR1 LGHNA, CDR2 YNFKEQ. Unmatched junction bases numbered 10, after V lost 1 base and J lost 5 bases.

Concerning this clonotype: A much bigger clone sits one base away, suggesting this may be a read error. The chain has TRBV7-9 and TRBJ2-1; either TRBD1 or TRBD2 may supply D (6 bases each). The germline V gene has CDR1 SEHNR and CDR2 FQNEAQ (reference sequence). CDR3 size: 13 residues. V was cut by 0 bases and J by 12 bases, with 12 bases left in between. This CDR3 reads CASSLARGRRQFF. The CDR3 DNA reads as TGTGCCAGCAGCTTAGCCCGGGGGCGGCGGCAGTTCTTC.

About this clonotype itself: At one boundary the junction diverges from the germline segment, which might be a read error. This chain uses TRBV7-2 with TRBJ2-3; TRBD2 matches 7 bases. The V gene's germline CDR1 is SGHTA and CDR2 FQGNSA. This CDR3 is built from 16 residues. Here the CDR3 reads CASSPGTNGVTDTQYF. CDR3 DNA: TGTGCCAGCAGCCCAGGGACTAACGGGGTCACAGACACGCAGTATTTT.

This clonotype was seen more than once but under ten times. The chain uses TRBV2 and TRBJ1-2; no firm D call. V was pared by 4 bases and J by 4 bases, with 13 bases between. The CDR3 sequence is 14 residues long. CDR1 is SNHLY and CDR2 is FYNNEI in the germline V gene. The CDR3: CASSATLRGYGYTF. CDR3 nucleotides: TGTGCCAGCAGTGCTACTCTTCGGGGCTATGGCTACACCTTC.

V gene TRBV28 combines with J gene TRBJ2-7, with 8 bases aligning to TRBD2. The V segment lost 2 bases and the J segment 6 bases; nucleotides outside the gene matches: 6. The CDR3 extends over 14 amino acids. CDR1 MDHEN and CDR2 SYDVKM come from the germline V gene. CDR3 in DNA: TGTGCCAGCAGTTTAACTAGCGGCGGAACCGAGCAGTACTTC. Protein sequence: CASSLTSGGTEQYF. The whole variable domain, remainder taken from reference TRBV28 and TRBJ2-7, is DVKVTQSSRYLVKRTGEKVFLECVQDMDHENMFWYRQDPGLGLRLIYFSYDVKMKEKGDIPEGYSVSREKKERFSLILESASTNQTSMYLCASSLTSGGTEQYFGPGTRLTVT.

This clonotype showed up many times. V gene TRBV2 combines with J gene TRBJ2-7; perhaps TRBD1 as D (5 bases). The CDR3 spans 12 residues. CDR1 is SNHLY, CDR2 FYNNEI, per germline. Trimming removed 7 bases at V and 3 bases at J, with 10 bases between. The CDR3 loop is CASTHRIYEQYF. Here the CDR3 DNA reads TGTGCCAGCACCCACAGGATCTACGAGCAGTACTTC.

This clonotype has at least ten counts. CDR3 in DNA: TGTGCCAGCACCCCGGGAGGGGCTAGCAATCAGCCCCAGCATTTT. Translated, it gives CASTPGGASNQPQHF. The chain is built from TRBV6-5 and TRBJ1-5; tentatively, D is TRBD1 (5 bases). Germline assignment: CDR1 MNHEY and CDR2 SVGAGI. The CDR3 totals 15 residues. V dropped 7 bases and J dropped 0 bases, with 13 bases sitting between them.